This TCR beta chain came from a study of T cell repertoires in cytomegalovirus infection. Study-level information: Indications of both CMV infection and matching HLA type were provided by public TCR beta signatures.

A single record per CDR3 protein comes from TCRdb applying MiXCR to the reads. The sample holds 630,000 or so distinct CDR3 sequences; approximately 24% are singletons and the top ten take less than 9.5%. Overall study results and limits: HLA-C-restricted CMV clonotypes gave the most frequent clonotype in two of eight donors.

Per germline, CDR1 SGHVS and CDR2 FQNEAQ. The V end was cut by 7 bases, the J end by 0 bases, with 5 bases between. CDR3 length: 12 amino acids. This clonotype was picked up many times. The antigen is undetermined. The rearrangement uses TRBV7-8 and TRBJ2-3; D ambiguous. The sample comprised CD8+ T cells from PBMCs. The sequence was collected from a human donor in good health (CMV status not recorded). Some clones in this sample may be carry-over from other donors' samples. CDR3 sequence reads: CASTFSTDTQYF. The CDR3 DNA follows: TGTGCCAGCACCTTTAGCACAGATACGCAGTATTTT.